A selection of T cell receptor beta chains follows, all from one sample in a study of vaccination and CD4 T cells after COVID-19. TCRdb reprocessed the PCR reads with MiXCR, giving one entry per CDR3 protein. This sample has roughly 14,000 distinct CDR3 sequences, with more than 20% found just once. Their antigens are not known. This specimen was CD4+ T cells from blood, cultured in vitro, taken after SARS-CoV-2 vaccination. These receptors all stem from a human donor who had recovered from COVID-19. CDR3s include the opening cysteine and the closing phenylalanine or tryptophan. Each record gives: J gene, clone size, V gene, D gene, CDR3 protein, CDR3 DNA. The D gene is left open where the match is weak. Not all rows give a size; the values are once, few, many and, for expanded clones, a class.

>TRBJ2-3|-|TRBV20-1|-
CSASFPRWEDRGRRTDTQYF
TGCAGTGCTAGCTTCCCCCGGTGGGAGGACCGAGGCCGACGCACAGATACGCAGTATTTT
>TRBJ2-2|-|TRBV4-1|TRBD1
CASSHLDRGKTNTGELFF
TGCGCCAGCAGCCACCTGGACAGGGGAAAAACGAACACCGGGGAGCTGTTTTTT
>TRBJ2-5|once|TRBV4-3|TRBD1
CASSQENTGGAAVTQYF
TGCGCCAGCAGCCAAGAGAATACAGGGGGCGCCGCCGTGACCCAGTACTTC
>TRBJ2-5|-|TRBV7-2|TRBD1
CASSLDGNRGRETQYF
TGTGCCAGCAGCTTAGACGGGAACAGGGGGCGGGAGACCCAGTACTTC
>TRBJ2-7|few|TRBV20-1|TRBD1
CSAPTRGQASYEQYF
TGCAGTGCTCCGACCAGGGGACAGGCCTCCTACGAGCAGTACTTC
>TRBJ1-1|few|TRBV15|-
CATRGRVAYGTPMNTEAFF
TGTGCCACCAGGGGGAGGGTCGCTTATGGGACCCCCATGAACACTGAAGCTTTCTTT
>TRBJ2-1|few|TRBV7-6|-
CASSARLGLLYNEQFF
TGTGCCAGCAGCGCACGACTAGGTTTGTTGTACAATGAGCAGTTCTTC
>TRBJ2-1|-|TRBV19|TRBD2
CASSFSGRPSSYNEQFF
TGTGCCAGTAGTTTTAGCGGGAGGCCTAGCTCCTACAATGAGCAGTTCTTC
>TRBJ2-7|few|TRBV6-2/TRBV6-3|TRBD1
CASSYLPQGQTISYEQYF
TGTGCCAGCAGTTACTTGCCCCAGGGACAGACGATCTCCTACGAGCAGTACTTC
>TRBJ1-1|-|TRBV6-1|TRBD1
CASSANGTGNAEAFF
TGTGCCAGCAGTGCCAACGGGACAGGGAACGCTGAGGCTTTCTTT
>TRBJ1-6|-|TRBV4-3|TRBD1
CASSHDIGTGLNSPLHF
TGCGCCAGCAGTCATGATATTGGGACAGGCCTTAATTCACCCCTCCACTTT
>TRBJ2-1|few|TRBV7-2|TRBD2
CASSLQGLQNNEQFF
TGTGCCAGCAGCTTGCAGGGACTACAAAACAATGAGCAGTTCTTC
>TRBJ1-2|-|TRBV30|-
CAWSAHASNYGYTF
TGTGCCTGGAGTGCACATGCATCCAACTATGGCTACACCTTC
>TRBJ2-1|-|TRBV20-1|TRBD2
CSARGGGPYNEQFF
TGCAGTGCCCGGGGGGGAGGGCCGTACAATGAGCAGTTCTTC
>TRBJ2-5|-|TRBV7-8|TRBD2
CASSSWTGTSDETQYF
TGTGCCAGCAGCTCCTGGACCGGGACTAGCGACGAGACCCAGTACTTC
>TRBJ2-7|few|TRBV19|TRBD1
CASSDGTGNSYEQYF
TGTGCCAGTAGTGACGGGACAGGGAATTCCTACGAGCAGTACTTC
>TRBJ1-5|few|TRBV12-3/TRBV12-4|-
CASSHKGEANQPQHF
TGTGCCAGCAGCCACAAAGGGGAAGCCAATCAGCCCCAGCATTTT
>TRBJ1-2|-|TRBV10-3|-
CAITAGYDYGYTF
TGTGCCATCACGGCAGGGTATGACTATGGCTACACCTTC
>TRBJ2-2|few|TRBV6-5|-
CASSSMLTGELFF
TGTGCCAGCAGTTCAATGTTAACCGGGGAGCTGTTTTTT
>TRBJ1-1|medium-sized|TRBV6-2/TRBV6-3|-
CASTPKWLSEAFF
TGTGCCAGCACCCCTAAGTGGCTCTCTGAAGCTTTCTTT
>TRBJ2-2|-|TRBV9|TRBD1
CASSVQGANTGELFF
TGTGCCAGCAGCGTTCAGGGGGCGAACACCGGGGAGCTGTTTTTT
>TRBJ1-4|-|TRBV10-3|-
CASGVDEKLFF
TGTGCCTCAGGGGTCGACGAAAAACTGTTTTTT
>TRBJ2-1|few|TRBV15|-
CATSSSKSGDAYNEQFF
TGTGCCACCAGCAGTAGTAAATCAGGTGATGCCTACAATGAGCAGTTCTTC
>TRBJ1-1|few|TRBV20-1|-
CSARGETNTEAFF
TGCAGTGCTAGAGGGGAGACGAACACTGAAGCTTTCTTT
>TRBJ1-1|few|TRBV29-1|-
CSVQGLAEAFF
TGCAGCGTTCAGGGTTTGGCTGAAGCTTTCTTT
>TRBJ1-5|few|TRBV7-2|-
CASSLANGQPQHF
TGTGCCAGCAGCTTAGCGAATGGCCAGCCCCAGCATTTT
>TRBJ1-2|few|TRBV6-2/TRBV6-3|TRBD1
CASGGQKFRYGYTF
TGTGCCAGCGGGGGACAGAAATTTCGCTATGGCTACACCTTC
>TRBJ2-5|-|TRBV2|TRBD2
CASSGSGGPGTQYF
TGTGCCAGCAGTGGTAGCGGGGGTCCAGGGACCCAGTACTTC